This entry is about one T cell receptor beta chain. The sample comes from a study of CD8 T cells in Susac syndrome. The CDR3 runs to 14 residues. Trimming cost V 0 bases and J 0 bases, with 6 bases left between them. In germline, CDR1 is LNHNV, CDR2 YYDKDF (reference sequence). cDNA came from about 0.5 to 1 ug RNA primed by random hexamers. TCRdb recomputed calls from the immunoSEQ multiplex PCR reads with MiXCR, one row per CDR3 protein. The table includes roughly 150,000 distinct CDR3 sequences, under 97% detected once. The sequence came from a human donor with Susac syndrome. The material sequenced was CD4+ T cells from PBMCs. The chain joins TRBV15 to TRBJ2-7; D call uncertain. Written as DNA, the CDR3 is TGTGCCACCAGCAGAGATGTCAGCTCCTACGAGCAGTACTTC. This encodes CATSRDVSSYEQYF.